This is a list of T cell receptor beta chains from one sample in a study of identical twins. TCRdb re-called the 5' RACE reads with MiXCR, one entry per CDR3 protein. The table shows 250,000 to 300,000 distinct CDR3 sequences, with nearly 9.5% occurring only once. These data were also filed under a second study, of yellow fever vaccine responses in identical twins.

Sample: CD8+ T cells sorted from blood. The receptors originated from a woman aged 18-29 years in good health. Both conserved end residues are part of each CDR3. A D gene is named only where the DNA matches it firmly. Size is stated for part of the rows, as once, few or many counts, or as a class when the clone is expanded.

J gene,clone size,V gene,D gene,CDR3 DNA,CDR3 protein
TRBJ1-1,few,TRBV7-6,.,TGTGCCAGCAGCCTTGCAAGTTACTCTGAAGCTTTCTTT,CASSLASYSEAFF
TRBJ2-7,many,TRBV12-5,.,TGTGCTAGTGGTTTTCGATACGAGCAGTACTTC,CASGFRYEQYF
TRBJ2-6,.,TRBV3-1,.,TGTGCCAGCAGCCAGGCGTTCTCAGGGGCTCAGGCCAACGTCCTGACTTTC,CASSQAFSGAQANVLTF
TRBJ2-7,many,TRBV6-2/TRBV6-3,.,TGTGCCAGCAGTTACGATAAACAGGCCTCCTACGAGCAGTACTTC,CASSYDKQASYEQYF
TRBJ2-1,many,TRBV4-2,.,TGTGCCAGCAGCCAAGAGGGCGGCAGCTCCTACAATGAGCAGTTCTTC,CASSQEGGSSYNEQFF
TRBJ2-7,few,TRBV29-1,TRBD2,TGCAGCGTCGCTGGGCGGGAGGGCCGAAAATCCTACGAGCAGTACTTC,CSVAGREGRKSYEQYF
TRBJ2-7,.,TRBV2,.,TGTGCCAGCAGAAGGACACCCGACTACGAGCAGTACTTC,CASRRTPDYEQYF
TRBJ1-1,many,TRBV20-1,.,TGCAGTGCTAGTCAGGTTAACACTGAAGCTTTCTTT,CSASQVNTEAFF
TRBJ2-7,.,TRBV12-3/TRBV12-4,.,TGTGCCAGCAGTTTGATACGGGACGCCTACGAGCAGTACTTC,CASSLIRDAYEQYF
TRBJ2-5,many,TRBV9,TRBD1,TGTGCCAGCAGCGCCACAGGGGGAGAGACCCAGTACTTC,CASSATGGETQYF
TRBJ2-7,few,TRBV4-3,TRBD1,TGCGCCAGCAGCCAAGCAAGGACAGGGGCCTACGAGCAGTACTTC,CASSQARTGAYEQYF
TRBJ2-3,many,TRBV18,TRBD2,TGTGCCAGCTCACAGAGAAGCGGGAGGGCCGGAGATACGCAGTATTTT,CASSQRSGRAGDTQYF
TRBJ1-2,few,TRBV4-3,.,TGCGCCAGCAGCCCTGGGGGCTTCTATGGCTACACCTTC,CASSPGGFYGYTF
TRBJ2-1,few,TRBV4-1,.,TGCGCCAGCAGCCATCCGGCCAGCCAAACCTCTAATGAGCAGTTCTTC,CASSHPASQTSNEQFF
TRBJ2-7,few,TRBV11-1,.,TGTGCCAGCAGCCCAGCGTACGGGTACGAGCAGTACTTC,CASSPAYGYEQYF
TRBJ2-5,many,TRBV11-2,.,TGTGCCAGCAGCCTCGGACAGATACAAGAGACCCAGTACTTC,CASSLGQIQETQYF
TRBJ2-7,many,TRBV4-3,TRBD2,TGCGCCAGCAGCCAAGAGATAGCGGGAGGCCTTAAGCAGTACTTC,CASSQEIAGGLKQYF
TRBJ2-7,few,TRBV7-8,.,TGTGCCAGCAGTGGACAGACGACCTCCTACGAGCAGTACTTC,CASSGQTTSYEQYF
TRBJ2-5,.,TRBV20-1,.,.,CSASGRDRGEETQYF
TRBJ2-7,many,TRBV20-1,.,TGCAGTGCTAGAGATGGTAGGGACTACGAGCAGTACTTC,CSARDGRDYEQYF
TRBJ2-7,few,TRBV7-9,.,TGTGCCAGCAGCCCCCTGACTGCTGCCTCCTACGAGCAGTACTTC,CASSPLTAASYEQYF
TRBJ2-7,many,TRBV7-2,TRBD1,TGTGCCAGCAGCTTAGCGCTCGACAGGGGGCGAGAGCAGTACTTC,CASSLALDRGREQYF
TRBJ2-3,many,TRBV29-1,.,TGCAGCGTTCTAAAAAGTACCGTTCACACAGATACGCAGTATTTT,CSVLKSTVHTDTQYF
TRBJ2-3,many,TRBV6-5,TRBD1,TGTGCCAGCAGTTACACTCCGCTAGACAGGGGGGTCACAGATACGCAGTATTTT,CASSYTPLDRGVTDTQYF
TRBJ2-1,few,TRBV7-9,TRBD2,TGTGCCAGCAGACGTGGACTAGCGGGAGGGCGGTCTGAGCAGTTCTTC,CASRRGLAGGRSEQFF
TRBJ2-2,.,TRBV7-8,.,TGTGCCAGCAGCTCCCTCGTCGGGACTCGAAACACCGGGGAGCTGTTTTTT,CASSSLVGTRNTGELFF
TRBJ2-4,many,TRBV5-5,TRBD1,TGTGCCAGCAGCCCGGGGACAGACAAAAACATTCAGTACTTC,CASSPGTDKNIQYF
TRBJ1-1,.,TRBV10-2,.,TGCGCCAGCTCGGGAAGGGCCACTGAAGCTTTCTTT,CASSGRATEAFF
TRBJ2-7,many,TRBV29-1,.,TGCAGCGTTGAAAAGGGGGTCTACGAGCAGTACTTC,CSVEKGVYEQYF